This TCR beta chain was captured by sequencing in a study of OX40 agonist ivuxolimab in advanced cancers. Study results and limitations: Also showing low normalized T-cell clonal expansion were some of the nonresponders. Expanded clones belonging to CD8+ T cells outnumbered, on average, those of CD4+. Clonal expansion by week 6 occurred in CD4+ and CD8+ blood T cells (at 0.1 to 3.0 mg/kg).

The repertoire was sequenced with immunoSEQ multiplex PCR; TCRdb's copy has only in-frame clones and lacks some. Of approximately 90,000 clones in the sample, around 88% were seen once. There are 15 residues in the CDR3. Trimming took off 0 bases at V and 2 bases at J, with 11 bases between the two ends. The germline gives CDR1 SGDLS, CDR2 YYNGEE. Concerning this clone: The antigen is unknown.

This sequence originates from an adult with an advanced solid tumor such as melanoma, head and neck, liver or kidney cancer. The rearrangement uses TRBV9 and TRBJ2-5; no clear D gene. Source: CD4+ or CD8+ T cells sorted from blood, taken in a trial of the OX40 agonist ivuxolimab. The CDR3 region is CASSVATGGQETQYF. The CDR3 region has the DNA TGTGCCAGCAGCGTAGCTACGGGCGGTCAAGAGACCCAGTACTTC.